Listed below are T cell receptor beta chains from one sample, sequenced in a study of chemoradiotherapy in HPV16-positive cancers. The data were produced by immunoSEQ multiplex PCR, yet TCRdb's version contains in-frame clones alone and is incomplete. The sample has roughly 4,700 clones; about 85% are singletons. Sequences were derived from tumor tissue, sampled from a patient who underwent chemoradiotherapy. Receptors were obtained from a human donor with HPV-associated anogenital cancer. Both conserved end residues are part of each CDR3. Each record gives: clone size, J gene, D gene, V gene, CDR3 DNA, CDR3 protein. A D gene is named only where the DNA matches it firmly. Clone size, where shown, is once, few, many, or a class for clones that have expanded.

>.|TRBJ1-1|.|TRBV29-1
TGCAGCGTTGATGGTGGGGCATGGACTGAAGCTTTCTTT
CSVDGGAWTEAFF
>.|TRBJ2-3|TRBD1|TRBV9
TGTGCCAGCAGCGGGGACAGGGAAGAAGATACGCAGTATTTT
CASSGDREEDTQYF
>.|TRBJ2-1|.|TRBV11-3
TGTGCCAGCAGCGCAACAGGCGTATCCTACAATGAGCAGTTCTTC
CASSATGVSYNEQFF
>.|TRBJ1-2|TRBD1|TRBV29-1
TGCAGCGTTGATAGGACAGGGATCGGCTACACCTTC
CSVDRTGIGYTF
>few|TRBJ2-3|.|TRBV5-1
TGCGCCAGCAGCTTGGTGTGGGCAGATACGCAGTATTTT
CASSLVWADTQYF
>.|TRBJ1-5|.|TRBV2
TGTGCCAGCAGTGTGCGTGGGGCCCAGCCCCAGCATTTT
CASSVRGAQPQHF
>.|TRBJ2-1|TRBD2|TRBV2
TGTGCCAGCAGTGAATCCAGCGGGAGAGGTAATGAGCAGTTCTTC
CASSESSGRGNEQFF
>.|TRBJ2-5|.|TRBV2
TGTGCCAGCAGTGAAGAGAGATTACAAGAGACCCAGTACTTC
CASSEERLQETQYF
>.|TRBJ2-3|.|TRBV18
TGTGCCAGCTCACCAGTGGACAGCACAGATACGCAGTATTTT
CASSPVDSTDTQYF
>.|TRBJ2-7|.|TRBV28
TGTGCCAGCAGTTTACCCACAGCAGACTCCTACGAGCAGTACTTC
CASSLPTADSYEQYF
>.|TRBJ1-2|TRBD1|TRBV2
TGTGCCAGCAGCGCAATCCCCGGGACAGGGGGGAATGGCTACACCTTC
CASSAIPGTGGNGYTF
>once|TRBJ2-3|TRBD2|TRBV5-1
TGCGCCAGCAGTTACGGACTAGCGGGTATCCCGGCGGATACGCAGTATTTT
CASSYGLAGIPADTQYF
>few|TRBJ2-2|TRBD1|TRBV2
TGTGCCAGCAGGGACGGGGACAGCTCGAGGAACACCGGGGAGCTGTTTTTT
CASRDGDSSRNTGELFF
>.|TRBJ1-3|.|TRBV6-5
TGTGCCAGCAGTCTAACAGGAGTTGGAAACACCATATATTTT
CASSLTGVGNTIYF
>once|TRBJ2-1|.|TRBV5-4
TGTGCCAGCAGCAGGACAGCCTACAATGAGCAGTTCTTC
CASSRTAYNEQFF
>.|TRBJ2-3|TRBD2|TRBV10-3
TGTGCCATCAGTAGCGGGACCGAGTCTCCTAGCACAGATACGCAGTATTTT
CAISSGTESPSTDTQYF
>.|TRBJ1-3|.|TRBV11-2
TGTGCCAGCAGCTTTCAGGGGGGAAACACCATATATTTT
CASSFQGGNTIYF
>once|TRBJ2-5|TRBD2|TRBV6-1
TGTGCCAGCAGTGAAGAACAGACTAGCGGGAGGCCAGAGACCCAGTACTTC
CASSEEQTSGRPETQYF
>.|TRBJ1-2|.|TRBV30
TGTGCCTGGAGTCGACAGGCGGGGGGCTACACCTTC
CAWSRQAGGYTF
>.|TRBJ2-4|TRBD2|TRBV5-1
TGCGCCAGCAGCCTCGGGACTAGCGGGAACATTCAGTACTTC
CASSLGTSGNIQYF
>.|TRBJ2-1|.|TRBV27
TGTGCCAGCAGTTTAACCGGTACCTACTACAATGAGCAGTTCTTC
CASSLTGTYYNEQFF
>.|TRBJ1-2|TRBD1|TRBV28
TGTGCCAGCAGTGGACAGGCAGAGCAGGACTATGGCTACACCTTC
CASSGQAEQDYGYTF
>.|TRBJ2-3|TRBD2|TRBV6-1
TGTGCCAGCACTCAAGACGGGGGAGGGATAGATACGCAGTATTTT
CASTQDGGGIDTQYF
>once|TRBJ2-3|.|TRBV7-2
TGTGCCAGCAGCTTAGAGTTGGGGGGACTCCCCACAGATACGCAGTATTTT
CASSLELGGLPTDTQYF
>once|TRBJ1-1|.|TRBV30
TGTGCCTGGAGGTTCGGCGCAACCGATCGGGGAAAAGCTTTCTTT
CAWRFGATDRGKAFF
>.|TRBJ1-2|.|TRBV4-1
TGCGCCAGCAGCCAAGATGGGGCAGGAGCTTATGGCTACACCTTC
CASSQDGAGAYGYTF
>.|TRBJ2-7|.|TRBV28
TGTGCCAGCAGGCCCGCCCCTACATACGAGCAGTACTTC
CASRPAPTYEQYF
>.|TRBJ2-1|TRBD1|TRBV7-3
TGTGCCAGCAGCCGGCTGACAGGGCTCGACAATGAGCAGTTCTTC
CASSRLTGLDNEQFF
>.|TRBJ2-3|TRBD2|TRBV30
TGTGCCTGGACCGGGCCTAGCGGGGCTACTAGCACAGATACGCAGTATTTT
CAWTGPSGATSTDTQYF
>.|TRBJ1-3|.|TRBV6-5
TGTGCCAGCAGAACCGGGCTTAGCTCTGGAAACACCATATATTTT
CASRTGLSSGNTIYF
>.|TRBJ2-2|.|TRBV10-3
TGTGCCATCAGCAAATCGACAGACTCGAACACCGGGGAGCTGTTTTTT
CAISKSTDSNTGELFF
>.|TRBJ2-5|.|TRBV5-1
TGCGCCAGCAGCCTGGGACTGAGAGGGGAAGAGACCCAGTACTTC
CASSLGLRGEETQYF
>.|TRBJ2-2|TRBD1|TRBV30
TGTGCCTGGAGTGAGGGGGCTGGATACACCGGGGAGCTGTTTTTT
CAWSEGAGYTGELFF
>.|TRBJ1-1|.|TRBV11-2
TGTGCCAGCAGCTCCCAGGGTGGGGACACTGAAGCTTTCTTT
CASSSQGGDTEAFF
>few|TRBJ1-2|TRBD1|TRBV28
TGTGCCAGCAGTCCGCCCTGGCACAGGGGTTCCTATGGCTACACCTTC
CASSPPWHRGSYGYTF
>.|TRBJ2-1|.|TRBV11-2
TGTGCCAGCAGCTTATCTCAGGATAGTTGGAGCTCCTACAATGAGCAGTTCTTC
CASSLSQDSWSSYNEQFF
>once|TRBJ1-2|.|TRBV29-1
TGCAGCGTTGAAAGCGGGTCCCGCTACACCTTC
CSVESGSRYTF
>.|TRBJ2-7|.|TRBV2
TGTGCCAGCAGTACCACCCAGGTCGAAAACTTC
CASSTTQVENF
>.|TRBJ2-7|.|TRBV6-1
TGTGCCAGCAGTGAACGGGCAACCTCCTACGAGCAGTACTTC
CASSERATSYEQYF
>few|TRBJ1-5|.|TRBV21-1
TGTGCCAGCAGCAAAGTCGGCAGGGGGAGGTTAGACAATCAGCCCCAGCATTTT
CASSKVGRGRLDNQPQHF
>.|TRBJ2-5|.|TRBV27
TGTGCCAGCGGCCAGAGGGCTAGCAGCCAAGAGACCCAGTACTTC
CASGQRASSQETQYF
>.|TRBJ1-2|.|TRBV5-4
TGTGCCAGCAGCCCGGACATGAACTATGGCTACACCTTC
CASSPDMNYGYTF
>.|TRBJ2-4|TRBD1|TRBV6-6
TGTGCCAGCAGTTACATGCCCTCGGGACAGGCGGGCATTCAGTACTTC
CASSYMPSGQAGIQYF
>.|TRBJ1-2|.|TRBV30
TGTGCCTGGAGTATCCAGTCGGGCGGCTACACCTTC
CAWSIQSGGYTF
>.|TRBJ2-5|.|TRBV6-5
TGTGCCAGCAGTCGGACGGGTAAAGAGACCCAGTACTTC
CASSRTGKETQYF
>.|TRBJ1-1|.|TRBV5-1
TGCGCCAGCAGCTTCCCCTTTGGGGGGAACACTGAAGCTTTCTTT
CASSFPFGGNTEAFF
>once|TRBJ2-5|.|TRBV7-2
TGTGCCAGCAGCTTAGGGAACTGGCTCATGGGGACCCAGTACTTC
CASSLGNWLMGTQYF
>once|TRBJ1-1|.|TRBV5-1
TGCGCCAGCAGCGGGGACGGCCGGAACACTGAAGCTTTCTTT
CASSGDGRNTEAFF
>.|TRBJ1-5|TRBD1|TRBV19
TGTGCCAGTAGAGGGCAGGGGGCGAGAACCGGCAATCAGCCCCAGCATTTT
CASRGQGARTGNQPQHF
>.|TRBJ1-5|.|TRBV19
TGTGCCAGTACCGAGACGGAGGAAGTGAGCAATCAGCCCCAGCATTTT
CASTETEEVSNQPQHF
>.|TRBJ1-2|TRBD1|TRBV7-2
TGTGCCAGCAGCTTAGGAGGGGGCGTTAACTATGGCTACACCTTC
CASSLGGGVNYGYTF
>once|TRBJ2-3|.|TRBV6-4
TGTGCCAGCAGTGTAGCAGCGGGCAGCACAGATACGCAGTATTTT
CASSVAAGSTDTQYF